The entry that follows covers one T cell receptor beta chain sequence. What it recognizes is unknown. Looked up from germline, CDR1 is LNHDA and CDR2 is SQIVND (reference sequence). The V end was cut by 1 base, the J end by 10 bases, with 11 bases between. There are 14 residues in the CDR3. Sequencing used immunoSEQ multiplex PCR; TCRdb keeps in-frame clones, though not all of them. Of roughly 97,000 clones in the sample, 91% were seen once. The data stem from a study of graft-versus-host responses after intestinal transplantation. This receptor was taken from a human donor who was the organ donor for an intestinal transplant. V and J are TRBV19 and TRBJ1-6, with no clear D. Sequences were derived from unstimulated CD4+ T cells sorted from spleen or lymph node cells, sampled before transplant. Here the CDR3 reads CASSIGPRESPLHF. CDR3 nucleotides: TGTGCCAGTAGTATAGGACCTAGGGAGTCACCCCTCCACTTT.